This T cell receptor beta chain was recorded in a study of blood T cell repertoires in COVID-19. In the study overall: Donors in the United States, Italy and Spain gave samples during acute or convalescent COVID-19. In each case, the material was cDNA or gDNA derived from T cells, B-cell-depleted T cells, or PBMCs.

Authors' analysis steps: Amplification of reference gene primers was used by the study to estimate nucleated cell counts. Assay: immunoSEQ multiplex PCR; the TCRdb copy retains only in-frame clones and omits some. V and J calls and clone size come straight from that table; D and trimming were deduced from the DNA. The data show over 150,000 clones, roughly 84% seen once. This clone turned up a few times. Sample: peripheral blood. The clonotype was recovered from a woman in her sixties with COVID-19, enrolled during active disease.

The CDR3 is CASSKGGTNEKLFF. CDR3 bases: TGTGCCAGCTCAAAAGGAGGAACTAATGAAAAACTGTTTTTT. The chain links TRBV18 to TRBJ1-4, with D unresolved. Between the trimmed V and J ends, which lost 5 bases and 1 base, there was a span of 8 bases. The germline V gene encodes CDR1 KGHSH and CDR2 LQKENI. The CDR3 loop spans 14 amino acids. Combining the CDR3 with reference TRBV18 and TRBJ1-4 gives the whole variable domain NAGVMQNPRHLVRRRGQEARLRCSPMKGHSHVYWYRQLPEEGLKFMVYLQKENIIDESGMPKERFSAEFPKEGPSILRIQQVVRGDSAAYFCASSKGGTNEKLFFGSGTQLSVL.